Only a few counts were recorded for the clone carrying this T cell receptor (beta chain). The entry originates in a study of naive and memory T cell subsets. The CDR3 totals 13 residues. Per the germline V gene, CDR1 is DFQATT and CDR2 is SNEGSKA (reference sequence). V shed 6 bases and J shed 9 bases, with 18 bases lying between them. The beta constant-region primer was an equimolar mix of two oligonucleotides covering TRBC1 and TRBC2. The ligated cDNA underwent four PCR rounds using SP2 and nested alpha and beta constant-region primers. MiXCR was run by TCRdb on the UMI-ligation and nested PCR reads, yielding one entry per CDR3 protein. This table holds about 120,000 distinct CDR3 sequences, 30% to 45% found once.

Sequencing input: central memory CD4+ T cells from blood. The origin of this receptor is a human donor in good health. The J gene is TRBJ2-1, the V gene TRBV20-1; a weak D match, TRBD2 (5 bases). CDR3 region: CSATSPRAGEQFF. CDR3 DNA: TGCAGTGCCACTTCGCCGCGGGCAGGTGAGCAGTTCTTC.